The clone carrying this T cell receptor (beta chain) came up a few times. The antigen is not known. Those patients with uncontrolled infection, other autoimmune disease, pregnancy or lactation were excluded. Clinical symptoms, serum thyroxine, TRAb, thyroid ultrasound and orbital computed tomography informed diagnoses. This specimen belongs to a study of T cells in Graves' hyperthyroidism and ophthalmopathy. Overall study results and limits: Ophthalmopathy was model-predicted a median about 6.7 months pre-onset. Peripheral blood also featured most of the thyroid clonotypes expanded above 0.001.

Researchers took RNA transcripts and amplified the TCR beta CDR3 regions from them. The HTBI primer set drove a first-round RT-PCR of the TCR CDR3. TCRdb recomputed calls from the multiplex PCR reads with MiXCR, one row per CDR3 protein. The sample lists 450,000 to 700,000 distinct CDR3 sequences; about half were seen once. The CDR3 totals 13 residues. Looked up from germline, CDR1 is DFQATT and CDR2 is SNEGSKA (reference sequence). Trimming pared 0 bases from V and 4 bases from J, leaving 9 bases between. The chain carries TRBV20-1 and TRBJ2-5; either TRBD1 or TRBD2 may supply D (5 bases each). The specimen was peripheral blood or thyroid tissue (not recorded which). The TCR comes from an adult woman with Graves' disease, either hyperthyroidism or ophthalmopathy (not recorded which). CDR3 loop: CSARDRDGETQYF. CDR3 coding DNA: TGCAGTGCTAGAGATAGGGACGGAGAGACCCAGTACTTC.